The entry that follows covers one T cell receptor beta chain sequence. From germline, CDR1 is MNHNS and CDR2 SASEGT. V was shortened by 8 bases and J by 7 bases, with 21 bases between the two germline ends. The CDR3 is made up of 15 amino acids. The table came from immunoSEQ multiplex PCR; TCRdb's copy has only in-frame clones and leaves some out. The table lists approximately 82,000 clones, around nine tenths of them singletons, with 0.25% to 0.35% in the top ten. The data are from a study of technical replicates of blood from four donors. This chain uses TRBV6-1 with TRBJ2-1; D is unclear. The material sequenced was T cells isolated from PBMCs. This receptor was taken from a human donor in good health. The CDR3 is CASQKKRNILNEQFF. DNA for the CDR3: TGTGCCAGCCAGAAGAAGCGTAATATTCTAAATGAGCAGTTCTTC.